The T cell receptor beta chain described here comes from a study of cytotoxic CD8 clonotypes in ibrutinib-treated CLL. Study in general: Averaging across samples gave roughly 260,000 productive templates and tens of thousands of productive rearrangements.

Regarding this clone: Its specificity is not known.

Overall study results and limits: Clonality showed a rise at ibrutinib response that reversed toward baseline at progression. Baseline levels of clonality went above those of age-matched healthy donors and moved with circulating CD8+ T-cell counts.

The data were produced by immunoSEQ multiplex PCR, yet TCRdb's version contains in-frame clones alone and is incomplete. Of approximately 140,000 clones listed, around 90% are singletons. The length of the CDR3 is 14 residues. Germline lookup yields CDR1 SGDLS and CDR2 YYNGEE. The germline V and J ends were trimmed by 3 bases and 5 bases, with 14 bases remaining between them. The sequence was collected from a human donor with chronic lymphocytic leukemia. The V call is TRBV9, the J call TRBJ2-5, with D maybe TRBD2 (6 bases). This sample comprised PBMCs, obtained after 12 months of ibrutinib treatment. The CDR3 loop is CASSEQQGRETQYF. The CDR3 coding sequence is TGTGCCAGCAGCGAACAACAAGGGAGGGAGACCCAGTACTTC.